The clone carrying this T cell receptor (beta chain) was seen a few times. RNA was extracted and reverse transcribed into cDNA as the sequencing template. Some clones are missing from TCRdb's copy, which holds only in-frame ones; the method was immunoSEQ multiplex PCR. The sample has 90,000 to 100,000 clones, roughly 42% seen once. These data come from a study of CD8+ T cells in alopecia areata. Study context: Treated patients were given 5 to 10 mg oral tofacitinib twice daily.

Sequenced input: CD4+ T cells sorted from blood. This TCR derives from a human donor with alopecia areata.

The CDR3 sequence: CSVDEAFF. As DNA, the CDR3 is TGCAGCGTAGATGAAGCTTTCTTT. This rearrangement joins TRBV29-1 to TRBJ1-1; D call uncertain. Germline V gene data show CDR1 as SQVTM and CDR2 as ANQGSEA. V was trimmed by 6 bases and J by 7 bases, leaving 3 bases between them. CDR3 size: 8 residues. Filled out from reference TRBV29-1 and TRBJ1-1, the complete variable domain reads SAVISQKPSRDICQRGTSLTIQCQVDSQVTMMFWYRQQPGQSLTLIATANQGSEATYESGFVIDKFPISRPNLTFSTLTVSNMSPEDSSIYLCSVDEAFFGQGTRLTVV.